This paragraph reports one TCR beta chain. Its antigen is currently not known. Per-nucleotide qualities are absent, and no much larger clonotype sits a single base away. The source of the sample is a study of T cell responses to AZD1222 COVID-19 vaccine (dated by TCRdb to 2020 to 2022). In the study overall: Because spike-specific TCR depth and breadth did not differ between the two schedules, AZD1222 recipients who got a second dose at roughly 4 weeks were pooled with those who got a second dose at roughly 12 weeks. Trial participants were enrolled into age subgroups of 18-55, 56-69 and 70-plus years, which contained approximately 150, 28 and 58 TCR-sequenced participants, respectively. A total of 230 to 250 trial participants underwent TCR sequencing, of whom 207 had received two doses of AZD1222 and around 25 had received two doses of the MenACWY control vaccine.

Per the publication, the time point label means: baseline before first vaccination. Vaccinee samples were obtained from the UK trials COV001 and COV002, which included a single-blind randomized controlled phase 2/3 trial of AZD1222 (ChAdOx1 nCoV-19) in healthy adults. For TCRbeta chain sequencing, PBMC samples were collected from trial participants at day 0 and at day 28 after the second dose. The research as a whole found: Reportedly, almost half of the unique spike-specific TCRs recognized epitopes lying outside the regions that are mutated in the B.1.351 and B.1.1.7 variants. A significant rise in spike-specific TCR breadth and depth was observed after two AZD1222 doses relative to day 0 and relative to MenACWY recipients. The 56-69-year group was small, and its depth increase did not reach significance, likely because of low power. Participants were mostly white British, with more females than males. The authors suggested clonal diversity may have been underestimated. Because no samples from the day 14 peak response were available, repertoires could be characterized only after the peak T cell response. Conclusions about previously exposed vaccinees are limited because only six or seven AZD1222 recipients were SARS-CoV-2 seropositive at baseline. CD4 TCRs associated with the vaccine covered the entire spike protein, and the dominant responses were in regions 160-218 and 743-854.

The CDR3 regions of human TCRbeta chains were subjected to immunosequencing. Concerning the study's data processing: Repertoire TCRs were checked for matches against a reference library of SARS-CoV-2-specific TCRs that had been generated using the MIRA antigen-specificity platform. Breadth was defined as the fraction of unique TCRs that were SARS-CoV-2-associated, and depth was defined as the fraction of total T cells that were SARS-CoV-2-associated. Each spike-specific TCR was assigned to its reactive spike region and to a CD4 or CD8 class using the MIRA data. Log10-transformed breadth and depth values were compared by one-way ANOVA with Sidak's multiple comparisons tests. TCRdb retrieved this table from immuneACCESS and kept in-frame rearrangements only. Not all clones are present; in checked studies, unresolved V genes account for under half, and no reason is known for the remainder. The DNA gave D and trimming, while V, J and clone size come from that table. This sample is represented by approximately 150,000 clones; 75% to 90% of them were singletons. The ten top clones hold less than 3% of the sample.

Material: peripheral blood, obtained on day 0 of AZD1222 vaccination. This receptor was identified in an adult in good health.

The sequence in DNA is TGTGCCAGTAGTATTCTTGTAGGGACTGAAGCTTTCTTT. Translated, this gives CASSILVGTEAFF. Here the chain combines TRBV19 and TRBJ1-1; confidence is insufficient to name the D gene. From a lookup of the germline V gene (reference sequence), CDR1 and CDR2 are LNHDA and SQIVND. A distance of 10 bases separates the germline ends of V and J, which lose 3 bases and 5 bases respectively. Spanning cysteine to phenylalanine, the CDR3 consists of 13 amino acids. The entry retains the CDR3 DNA only, 39 bases that are in frame from base 1. The full variable domain, with segments outside the CDR3 supplied by the reference TRBV19 and TRBJ1-1 proteins, appears as DGGITQSPKYLFRKEGQNVTLSCEQNLNHDAMYWYRQDPGQGLRLIYYSQIVNDFQKGDIAEGYSVSREKKESFPLTVTSAQKNPTAFYLCASSILVGTEAFFGQGTRLTVV.